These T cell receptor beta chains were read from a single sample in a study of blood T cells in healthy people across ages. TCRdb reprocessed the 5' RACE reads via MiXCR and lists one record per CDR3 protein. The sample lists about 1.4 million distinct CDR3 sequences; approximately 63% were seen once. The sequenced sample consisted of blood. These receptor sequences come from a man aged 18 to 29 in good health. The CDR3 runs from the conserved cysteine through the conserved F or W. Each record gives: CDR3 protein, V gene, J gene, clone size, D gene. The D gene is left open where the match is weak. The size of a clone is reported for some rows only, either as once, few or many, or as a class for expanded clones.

CDR3: CSVEDLGITEAFF
V: TRBV29-1
J: TRBJ1-1
size: NA
D: NA

CDR3: CASGAGMETQYF
V: TRBV13
J: TRBJ2-5
size: NA
D: NA

CDR3: CSALRVVASYEQYF
V: TRBV20-1
J: TRBJ2-7
size: few
D: NA

CDR3: CASSYTTTGQAPFPTDGYTF
V: TRBV18
J: TRBJ1-2
size: once
D: TRBD1

CDR3: CATASGGDLETQYF
V: TRBV10-3
J: TRBJ2-5
size: NA
D: TRBD2

CDR3: CATSRGEGSDTQYF
V: TRBV15
J: TRBJ2-3
size: few
D: NA

CDR3: CASRVNRGGVDEQYF
V: TRBV2
J: NA
size: NA
D: TRBD1

CDR3: CASSQVTGQSLSGANVLTF
V: TRBV6-1
J: TRBJ2-6
size: NA
D: TRBD1

CDR3: CSARDFRTGPSYEQYF
V: TRBV20-1
J: TRBJ2-7
size: few
D: TRBD1

CDR3: CSARPDGTSGYEQYF
V: TRBV20-1
J: TRBJ2-7
size: NA
D: TRBD2

CDR3: CASSLGLAYSDTQYF
V: TRBV27
J: TRBJ2-3
size: few
D: TRBD2

CDR3: CASSPRVHIGNTEAFF
V: TRBV27
J: TRBJ1-1
size: NA
D: NA

CDR3: CASGSPSNSYNSPLHF
V: TRBV12-5
J: TRBJ1-6
size: NA
D: NA

CDR3: CASSPYRVNQETQYF
V: TRBV4-2
J: TRBJ2-5
size: once
D: NA

CDR3: CASSGHLSTDTQYF
V: TRBV4-1
J: TRBJ2-3
size: NA
D: NA

CDR3: CASSVRSGGNQETQYF
V: TRBV9
J: TRBJ2-5
size: NA
D: TRBD1

CDR3: CASSPGTGNRPFF
V: TRBV7-6
J: TRBJ2-1
size: NA
D: TRBD1

CDR3: CASSSSRVIAKNIQYF
V: TRBV6-5
J: NA
size: NA
D: NA

CDR3: CASSWRGGQPQHF
V: TRBV12-3/TRBV12-4
J: TRBJ1-5
size: NA
D: NA

CDR3: CAIRGAQGVDTEAFF
V: TRBV10-3
J: TRBJ1-1
size: NA
D: NA

CDR3: CAWSRDRSYEQYF
V: TRBV30
J: TRBJ2-7
size: NA
D: TRBD1

CDR3: CASGAGRSTDTQYF
V: TRBV25-1
J: TRBJ2-3
size: NA
D: TRBD2

CDR3: CASSSQGQINQPQHF
V: TRBV18
J: TRBJ1-5
size: NA
D: NA

CDR3: CATSDLGTGQETQYF
V: TRBV24-1
J: TRBJ2-5
size: few
D: TRBD1

CDR3: CASSRGDPQETQYF
V: TRBV21-1
J: TRBJ2-5
size: NA
D: NA

CDR3: CASSPSDGALQYF
V: TRBV18
J: TRBJ2-4
size: NA
D: NA

CDR3: CASSLKFRGEQYF
V: TRBV9
J: NA
size: few
D: NA